Each of the 29 T cell receptor beta chains below was sequenced from the same sample in a study of technical replicates of blood from a few donors. Clones were read by immunoSEQ multiplex PCR, and TCRdb kept only the in-frame ones, dropping some. The sample has about 79,000 clones; 94% are singletons. The specimen was T cells isolated from PBMCs. These TCRs come from a human donor in good health.

V usage is TRBV11-3 and J usage is TRBJ2-3; D perhaps matches TRBD2 (5 bases). V lost 1 base and J 0 bases, leaving 5 bases between the germline ends. The CDR3 has 14 amino acids. Germline lookup yields CDR1 SGHNT and CDR2 YENEEA. The CDR3 bases are TGTGCCAGCAGCTTAGGCGGGAGCACAGATACGCAGTATTTT. Encoded protein: CASSLGGSTDTQYF.

The J gene is TRBJ2-1, the V gene TRBV27; D is uncertain. V gave up 1 base and J gave up 9 bases, with 7 bases separating them. The germline V gene has CDR1 MNHEY and CDR2 SMNVEV (reference sequence). This CDR3 region has 12 residues. As DNA, the CDR3 is TGTGCCAGCAGTTTATTCGGTACTGAGCAGTTCTTC. Protein sequence: CASSLFGTEQFF.

The CDR3 nucleotides are TGTGCCTGGAGGCCTGGGGGAGGGGGGACCTATGGCTACACCTTC. Its protein product is CAWRPGGGGTYGYTF. The chain employs TRBV30 and TRBJ1-2; TRBD1 might be the D (6 bases). Trimming removed 3 bases from V and 4 bases from J, with 18 bases in between. The CDR3 sequence is 15 residues long. CDR1 and CDR2 (germline): GTSNPN, SVGIG (reference sequence).

V gene TRBV7-9 combines with J gene TRBJ1-5; D gene uncertain. Trimming removed 4 bases from V and 6 bases from J, with 16 bases in between. This CDR3 is built from 15 residues. Germline V gene data show CDR1 as SEHNR and CDR2 as FQNEAQ (reference sequence). CDR3 in amino acids: CASSSREAGGQPQHF. The CDR3 region has the DNA TGTGCCAGCAGCTCCCGGGAGGCGGGAGGTCAGCCCCAGCATTTT.

This clone appeared a few times. The chain is built from TRBV5-5 and TRBJ1-1; tentative D call: TRBD1 (5 bases). The germline V gene has CDR1 SGHKS and CDR2 YYEKEE (reference sequence). V was pared by 0 bases and J by 11 bases, with 11 bases between. The CDR3 has 12 residues. The CDR3 DNA sequence: TGTGCCAGCAGCTTGGGGGGGACTGTGGCTTTCTTT. Translating it yields CASSLGGTVAFF. Based on the CDR3 plus reference TRBV5-5 and TRBJ1-1, the full variable domain is DAGVTQSPTHLIKTRGQQVTLRCSPISGHKSVSWYQQVLGQGPQFIFQYYEKEERGRGNFPDRFSARQFPNYSSELNVNALLLGDSALYLCASSLGGTVAFFGQGTRLTVV.

This chain uses TRBV28 with TRBJ1-5, with TRBD1 matching 8 bases. This CDR3 region has 14 residues. With 2 bases clipped from V and 5 bases from J, the junction kept 2 bases outside the gene matches. In germline, CDR1 is MDHEN, CDR2 SYDVKM. The CDR3 DNA follows: TGTGCCAGCAGTTTAGGACAGGGCCATCAGCCCCAGCATTTT. This encodes CASSLGQGHQPQHF.

V usage is TRBV5-1 and J usage is TRBJ1-2; TRBD1 matches 7 bases. The ends lost 3 bases at V and 2 bases at J; junction bases unmatched: 4. Germline CDR1 is SGHRS and CDR2 is YFSETQ. This CDR3 has 14 amino acids. The CDR3 DNA reads TGCGCCAGCAGCTCCGGGACAGTGAACTATGGCTACACCTTC. Translated, it gives CASSSGTVNYGYTF.

The V call is TRBV2, the J call TRBJ1-5, with 8 positions matching TRBD1. CDR1 and CDR2 from the germline V gene are SNHLY and FYNNEI. The V segment lost 6 bases and the J segment 2 bases; nucleotides outside the gene matches: 6. This CDR3 has 15 residues. Written as DNA, the CDR3 is TGTGCCAGCAGCCTACCAGGGGGCGGCAATCAGCCCCAGCATTTT. Its protein product is CASSLPGGGNQPQHF.

This chain links TRBV27 with TRBJ2-1; 10 nucleotides align to TRBD1. Losses at the gene ends were 6 bases for V and 8 bases for J; bases not matched to a gene: 10. The CDR3 extends over 15 amino acids. Germline CDR1 and CDR2: MNHEY and SMNVEV (reference sequence). The CDR3 bases are TGTGCCAGCAGATCCCTAGACAGGGGGCTATATGAGCAGTTCTTC. It specifies CASRSLDRGLYEQFF.

J is TRBJ1-2 and V is TRBV27; tentatively, D is TRBD1 (6 bases). The germline V gene has CDR1 MNHEY and CDR2 SMNVEV (reference sequence). V lost 6 bases and J 8 bases, leaving 16 bases between the germline ends. This CDR3 spans 13 amino acids. In nucleotides, the CDR3 is TGTGCCAGCAGCTCAACAGGGTCTAGCGGCTACACCTTC. Its translation is CASSSTGSSGYTF.

V and J are TRBV5-6 and TRBJ1-6; D is unclear. V lost 2 bases, J lost 7 bases, and 7 bases lay in between. Germline V gene sequence: CDR1 SGHDT, CDR2 YYEEEE. The CDR3 length is 13 residues. The CDR3 sequence: CASSLARNSPLHF. The CDR3 nucleotides read TGTGCCAGCAGCTTAGCTAGGAATTCACCCCTCCACTTT.

This rearrangement joins TRBV27 to TRBJ2-1; D remains unclear. CDR3 size: 14 residues. Germline V CDR1 and CDR2: MNHEY, SMNVEV (reference sequence). V was cut by 4 bases and J by 4 bases, with 11 bases left in between. DNA of the CDR3: TGTGCCAGCAGTTCCGGTGGGCCTTACAATGAGCAGTTCTTC. It is translated as CASSSGGPYNEQFF.

The rearrangement uses TRBV28 and TRBJ2-5, with TRBD2 matching 8 bases. Trimming at V came to 6 bases and at J to 5 bases, leaving 8 bases not matched to a gene. Looked up from germline, CDR1 is MDHEN and CDR2 is SYDVKM. The CDR3 loop spans 14 amino acids. CDR3 DNA sequence: TGTGCCAGCAGCCCGGGGGGGGCGGGGGAGACCCAGTACTTC. This codes for CASSPGGAGETQYF.

The chain recombines TRBV13 with TRBJ2-2; TRBD1 matches at 8 bases. The germline gives CDR1 PRHDT, CDR2 FYEKMQ (reference sequence). J was trimmed by 6 bases and V by 2 bases; bases with no gene match: 2. The CDR3 runs to 14 residues. CDR3 loop: CASSLQGAAGELFF. For the CDR3, the DNA is TGTGCCAGCAGCTTACAGGGGGCGGCCGGGGAGCTGTTTTTT. Variable domain in full (rest from reference TRBV13 and TRBJ2-2): AAGVIQSPRHLIKEKRETATLKCYPIPRHDTVYWYQQGPGQDPQFLISFYEKMQSDKGSIPDRFSAQQFSDYHSELNMSSLELGDSALYFCASSLQGAAGELFFGEGSRLTVL.

J is TRBJ2-7 and V is TRBV5-4, with TRBD2 identical over 9 bases. Germline V CDR1 and CDR2: SGHNT, YYREEE (reference sequence). The CDR3 has 15 residues. V shed 4 bases and J 4 bases; nucleotides not matched to a gene: 9. The CDR3 DNA reads TGTGCCAGCAGCCCCCAGCGGGGGGCTCAATACGAGCAGTACTTC. Translated: CASSPQRGAQYEQYF.

This chain connects TRBV5-4 to TRBJ2-2, with 7 bases that match TRBD2. V lost 6 bases, J lost 8 bases, and 13 bases stayed unmatched. Looked up from germline, CDR1 is SGHNT and CDR2 is YYREEE (reference sequence). This CDR3 contains 15 residues. The CDR3 region is CASTPASGKTGELFF. The CDR3 DNA follows: TGTGCCAGCACCCCCGCCAGCGGGAAAACTGGGGAGCTGTTTTTT.

The gene calls are TRBV4-1 and TRBJ1-2; 7 bases agree with TRBD1. CDR1 and CDR2 from the germline V gene are MGHRA and YSYEKL. This CDR3 has 16 amino acids. V was pared by 6 bases and J by 3 bases, with 13 bases of the junction left unmatched. CDR3 amino acids: CASRNYQGGRDYGYTF. The DNA for the CDR3 is TGCGCCAGCAGAAACTATCAAGGGGGCCGCGACTATGGCTACACCTTC.

The rearrangement uses TRBV14 and TRBJ2-2; maybe TRBD2 (6 bases). The CDR3 spans 17 residues. Trimming removed 4 bases from V and 8 bases from J, with 23 bases in between. Germline CDR1 SGHDN, CDR2 FVKESK. CDR3 sequence (DNA): TGTGCCAGCAGCCTGAGTAAAGGGCTAGCGTTTTCAGGGGAGCTGTTTTTT. This translates into CASSLSKGLAFSGELFF.

The chain links TRBV15 to TRBJ1-1; 9 bases match TRBD1. The CDR3 has 16 amino acids. V gave up 5 bases and J gave up 6 bases; unmatched junction bases: 13. The germline V gene encodes CDR1 LNHNV and CDR2 YYDKDF (reference sequence). As DNA, the CDR3 is TGTGCCACCAGCCGAAAACGCGGGACAGGGCAAGCTGAAGCTTTCTTT. Protein product: CATSRKRGTGQAEAFF.

The chain combines TRBV4-1 with TRBJ1-4; 7 nucleotides align to TRBD1. V was clipped by 6 bases and J by 3 bases; unmatched bases: 4. The CDR3 extends over 14 amino acids. CDR1 is MGHRA, CDR2 YSYEKL, per germline. CDR3 DNA sequence: TGCGCCAGCAGACGACAGGGATCTAATGAAAAACTGTTTTTT. Protein: CASRRQGSNEKLFF.

The chain employs TRBV7-3 and TRBJ2-3; the D is unclear. Germline lookup yields CDR1 SGHTA and CDR2 FQGTGA. With 4 bases removed from V and 2 bases from J, the gap between germline ends came to 10 bases. CDR3 length: 14 residues. The CDR3 region is CASSSTPSTDTQYF. DNA of the CDR3: TGTGCCAGCAGCTCTACCCCTTCCACAGATACGCAGTATTTT. Full variable domain (rest looked up from reference TRBV7-3 and TRBJ2-3): GAGVSQTPSNKVTEKGKYVELRCDPISGHTALYWYRQSLGQGPEFLIYFQGTGAADDSGLPNDRFFAVRPEGSVSTLKIQRTERGDSAVYLCASSSTPSTDTQYFGPGTRLTVL.

The V call is TRBV10-1, the J call TRBJ2-7; TRBD1 is a possible D gene (6 bases). This CDR3 contains 13 residues. Trimming pared 6 bases from V and 8 bases from J, leaving 17 bases between. The V gene's germline CDR1 is WNHNN and CDR2 SYGVQD (reference sequence). This CDR3 reads CASSQGTGPKQYF. The CDR3 DNA is TGCGCCAGCAGCCAAGGAACAGGGCCAAAGCAGTACTTC.

CDR3 nucleotides: TGCGCCAGCAGCCATCCGCTAGCAAAAGACAATGAGCAGTTCTTC. It is translated as CASSHPLAKDNEQFF. This chain links TRBV4-1 with TRBJ2-1; TRBD2 might be the D (5 bases). Germline V gives CDR1 MGHRA, CDR2 YSYEKL. CDR3 length: 15 residues. V was shortened by 3 bases and J by 5 bases, with 14 bases between the two germline ends.

This chain joins TRBV29-1 and TRBJ2-1; possible D gene TRBD2, 5 bases. CDR3 size: 13 residues. Germline CDR1 SQVTM, CDR2 ANQGSEA. The CDR3 DNA is TGCACCAGTGTTGGACTTGGTAACAATGAGCAGTTCTTC. It is translated as CTSVGLGNNEQFF.

The V call is TRBV2, the J call TRBJ1-5; tentative D call: TRBD1 (5 bases). This CDR3 is built from 14 residues. V was pared by 4 bases and J by 3 bases, with 10 bases between. Germline V gene sequence: CDR1 SNHLY, CDR2 FYNNEI. CDR3 residues: CASSVDRTNQPQHF. Written as DNA, the CDR3 is TGTGCCAGCAGTGTCGACAGAACCAATCAGCCCCAGCATTTT.

This chain connects TRBV6-5 to TRBJ1-5; D is perhaps TRBD1 (6 bases). The CDR3 is made up of 15 amino acids. V dropped 6 bases and J dropped 1 base, with 13 bases sitting between them. CDR1 and CDR2 (germline): MNHEY, SVGAGI. The CDR3 loop is CASRRGRVSNQPQHF. As DNA, the CDR3 is TGTGCCAGCAGGAGGGGGAGGGTGAGCAATCAGCCCCAGCATTTT.

The chain is built from TRBV6-1 and TRBJ2-3, with a possible D match to TRBD2 (6 bases). There are 12 residues in the CDR3. The V gene's germline CDR1 is MNHNS and CDR2 SASEGT. Trimming shortened V by 8 bases and J by 1 base, and 7 bases separated the two germline ends. CDR3: CASLAGTDTQYF. In DNA, the CDR3 is TGTGCCAGCTTAGCGGGCACAGATACGCAGTATTTT.

This chain connects TRBV27 to TRBJ2-7; D might be TRBD1 (7 bases). Between the trimmed V and J ends, which lost 4 bases and 3 bases, there was a span of 13 bases. There are 14 residues in the CDR3. The germline gives CDR1 MNHEY, CDR2 SMNVEV (reference sequence). The CDR3, as DNA: TGTGCCAGCAGTTCGAGACAGGGAGGCTACGAGCAGTACTTC. Amino acid sequence: CASSSRQGGYEQYF.

This sequence joins TRBV11-2 and TRBJ1-6; possible D gene TRBD1, 6 bases. In germline, CDR1 is SGHAT, CDR2 FQNNGV. Trimming removed 8 bases at V and 0 bases at J, with 11 bases between. This CDR3 contains 15 residues. As DNA, the CDR3 is TGTGCCAGCGGTGACAGGACCTCCTATAATTCACCCCTCCACTTT. This translates into CASGDRTSYNSPLHF.